This TCR beta chain stems from a study of cytomegalovirus exposure and HLA in healthy donors. The wider study: Earlier sequencing of 150 million to 200 million T cells yielded 100 million to 120 million unique TCR beta sequences. The study, taken as a whole, reports: The dataset shows that most TCR sequences were rare, while some public TCRs occurred in many donors.

Germline loops: CDR1 MGHRA, CDR2 YSYEKL. The CDR3 has 15 amino acids. With 0 bases removed from V and 5 bases from J, the gap between germline ends came to 11 bases. As concerns this clone: Its antigen is still unknown.

In the PCR, 60 Vbeta and 13 Jbeta primers were used. TCRdb's table, derived via immunoSEQ multiplex PCR, lists solely in-frame clones and lacks some. The sample consists of roughly 72,000 clones, 65% to 85% of them appearing once. This sequence originates from a woman between 40 and 55 years old in good health and CMV-seropositive. Sequencing was done on a sample of PBMCs. The chain has TRBV4-1 and TRBJ1-5, with D perhaps TRBD1 (6 bases). The DNA for the CDR3 is TGCGCCAGCAGCCAAGAATGGGCAGGGGATCAGCCCCAGCATTTT. Amino acids: CASSQEWAGDQPQHF.